Listed below are T cell receptor beta chains from one sample, sequenced in a study of blood T cell repertoires in COVID-19. Here immunoSEQ multiplex PCR was the method, and the copy in TCRdb shows in-frame clones only, minus some. The profile covers 200,000 to 300,000 clones, with 88% appearing a single time and 0.95% to 1.5% taken by the ten largest. Input material: PBMCs or T cells enriched from blood (not recorded which). These receptors all come from a woman between 40 and 55 years old with acute COVID-19. CDR3s include the opening cysteine and the closing phenylalanine or tryptophan. The D gene is left open where the match is weak. The size entry is marked missing in some rows and otherwise reads once, few, many or a size class.

size: -
D: TRBD2
length: 15
J: TRBJ2-3
V: TRBV2
DNA: TGTGCCAGCAGTGCTTTTAGCGGGATGGCAGTTTCGCAGTATTTT
CDR3: CASSAFSGMAVSQYF

size: -
D: -
length: 14
J: TRBJ1-1
V: TRBV7-9
DNA: TGTGCCAGCAGCTTAGCGTCGGGATACACTGAAGCTTTCTTT
CDR3: CASSLASGYTEAFF

size: -
D: -
length: 16
J: TRBJ1-4
V: TRBV5-4
DNA: TGTGCCAGCAGCTTGTTTTTAGGGGCTGCTAATGAAAAACTGTTTTTT
CDR3: CASSLFLGAANEKLFF

size: -
D: TRBD2
length: 13
J: TRBJ2-5
V: TRBV24-1
DNA: TGTGCCACCAGTCTAGCGGGTGCAGAGACCCAGTACTTC
CDR3: CATSLAGAETQYF

size: -
D: TRBD1
length: 14
J: TRBJ1-2
V: TRBV11-2
DNA: TGTGCCAGCAGCTTAGACTTCGACAGGGATGGCTACACCTTC
CDR3: CASSLDFDRDGYTF

size: -
D: -
length: 16
J: TRBJ2-5
V: TRBV4-1
DNA: TGCGCCAGCAGCCAAGAGTCGACCCCAGGGATGGAGACCCAGTACTTC
CDR3: CASSQESTPGMETQYF

size: -
D: TRBD1
length: 16
J: TRBJ2-2
V: TRBV28
DNA: TGTGCCAGCAGCCCCGGGGACAGGGGGCGAGGCGGGGAGCTGTTTTTT
CDR3: CASSPGDRGRGGELFF

size: -
D: TRBD1
length: 15
J: TRBJ1-2
V: TRBV2
DNA: TGTGCCAGCAGTTCGCCGGGACAGGGGGCGAGAGGCTACACCTTC
CDR3: CASSSPGQGARGYTF

size: many
D: -
length: 15
J: TRBJ1-1
V: TRBV9
DNA: TGTGCCAGCAGCGCCCCGGGACATCTGAACACTGAAGCTTTCTTT
CDR3: CASSAPGHLNTEAFF

size: many
D: TRBD1
length: 15
J: TRBJ2-5
V: TRBV5-1
DNA: TGCGCCAGCAGCTCCCCACAGGGGGCGGGGGAGACCCAGTACTTC
CDR3: CASSSPQGAGETQYF

size: few
D: TRBD1
length: 12
J: TRBJ2-7
V: TRBV7-3
DNA: TGTGCCAGCAGCATCCCAGGGGGAGAGCAGTACTTC
CDR3: CASSIPGGEQYF

size: -
D: TRBD1
length: 16
J: TRBJ2-1
V: TRBV7-9
DNA: TGTGCCAGCAGCTTAGTGGCCGGGACAGTCTACAATGAGCAGTTCTTC
CDR3: CASSLVAGTVYNEQFF

size: -
D: TRBD1
length: 15
J: TRBJ1-4
V: TRBV5-4
DNA: TGTGCCAGCAGCCTCTTAGGGACAGGGGATGAAAAACTGTTTTTT
CDR3: CASSLLGTGDEKLFF

size: -
D: -
length: 15
J: TRBJ2-7
V: TRBV18
DNA: TGTGCCAGCTCACCTTCATTCGGGAGTGTCGACGAGCAGTACTTC
CDR3: CASSPSFGSVDEQYF

size: -
D: -
length: 13
J: TRBJ1-6
V: TRBV5-8
DNA: TGTGCCAGCAGCTTGGGCCGGGATTCACCCCTCCACTTT
CDR3: CASSLGRDSPLHF

size: once
D: TRBD1
length: 13
J: TRBJ2-7
V: TRBV12-3/TRBV12-4
DNA: TGTGCCAGTGGGAGACAGGGGGTAGGCGAGCAGTACTTC
CDR3: CASGRQGVGEQYF

size: -
D: -
length: 14
J: TRBJ2-7
V: TRBV5-6
DNA: TGTGCCAGCAGCTGGAGGGACGGCGTGGACGAGCAGTACTTC
CDR3: CASSWRDGVDEQYF

size: -
D: TRBD1
length: 15
J: TRBJ2-5
V: TRBV5-4
DNA: TGTGCCAGCAGCAAAACAGGACAGGGCTTCGCGACCCAGTACTTC
CDR3: CASSKTGQGFATQYF

size: -
D: TRBD2
length: 15
J: TRBJ2-5
V: TRBV3-1/TRBV3-2
DNA: TGTGCCAGCAGCCCTCGGGGGGGTCGCCAAGAGACCCAGTACTTC
CDR3: CASSPRGGRQETQYF

size: -
D: TRBD2
length: 18
J: TRBJ2-1
V: TRBV24-1
DNA: TGTGCCACCAGTGATTTGAGGGCTAGCGGGAGCTCCTACAATGAGCAGTTCTTC
CDR3: CATSDLRASGSSYNEQFF

size: -
D: -
length: 13
J: TRBJ2-2
V: TRBV29-1
DNA: TGCAGCGTTGATCGGGTTTCCACCGGGGAGCTGTTTTTT
CDR3: CSVDRVSTGELFF

size: -
D: -
length: 14
J: TRBJ1-5
V: TRBV27
DNA: TGTGCCAGCAGTTTCTCAGGGTCAGTGCAGCCCCAGCATTTT
CDR3: CASSFSGSVQPQHF

size: -
D: TRBD2
length: 13
J: TRBJ2-7
V: TRBV3-1/TRBV3-2
DNA: TGTGCCAGCAGCCCAGGACTAGGTGGAGAGCAGTACTTC
CDR3: CASSPGLGGEQYF

size: -
D: TRBD1
length: 14
J: TRBJ2-7
V: TRBV28
DNA: TGTGCCAGCAGCCGTTACAGGGGGTTGTACGAGCAGTACTTC
CDR3: CASSRYRGLYEQYF

size: -
D: TRBD1
length: 14
J: TRBJ1-4
V: TRBV28
DNA: TGTGCCAGCAGCCTCGGGACAGGGGTTGGAAAACTGTTTTTT
CDR3: CASSLGTGVGKLFF

size: -
D: -
length: 14
J: TRBJ2-1
V: TRBV5-1
DNA: TGCGCCAGCAGTCAGGGGACACCCTACAATGAGCAGTTCTTC
CDR3: CASSQGTPYNEQFF

size: -
D: TRBD2
length: 16
J: TRBJ2-1
V: TRBV9
DNA: TGTGCCAGCAGCGTAGGCCTAGCGGGAGAACACAATGAGCAGTTCTTC
CDR3: CASSVGLAGEHNEQFF

size: -
D: TRBD2
length: 17
J: TRBJ2-5
V: TRBV6-2/TRBV6-3
DNA: TGTGCCAGCAGTCAGGCTCGGACTAGCGGGAGTGATAAGACCCAGTACTTC
CDR3: CASSQARTSGSDKTQYF

size: -
D: -
length: 14
J: TRBJ2-2
V: TRBV30
DNA: TGTGCCTGGGACCCGCAGGGTATCGGCGGGGAGCTGTTTTTT
CDR3: CAWDPQGIGGELFF